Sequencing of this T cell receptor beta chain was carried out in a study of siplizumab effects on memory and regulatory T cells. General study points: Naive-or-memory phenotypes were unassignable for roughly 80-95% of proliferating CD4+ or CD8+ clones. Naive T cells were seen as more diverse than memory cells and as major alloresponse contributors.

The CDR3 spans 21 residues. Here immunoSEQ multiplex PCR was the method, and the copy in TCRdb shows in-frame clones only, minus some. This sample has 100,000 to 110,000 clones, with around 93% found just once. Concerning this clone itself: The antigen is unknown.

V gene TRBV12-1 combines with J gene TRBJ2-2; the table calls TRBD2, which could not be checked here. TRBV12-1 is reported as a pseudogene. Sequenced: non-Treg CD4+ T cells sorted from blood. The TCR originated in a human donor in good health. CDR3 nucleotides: TGTGCCAGCAGCTGGGGTAGATCGGGACTAGCGGGAGGGCTAGGGACCGGGGAGCTGTTTTTT. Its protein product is CASSWGRSGLAGGLGTGELFF.